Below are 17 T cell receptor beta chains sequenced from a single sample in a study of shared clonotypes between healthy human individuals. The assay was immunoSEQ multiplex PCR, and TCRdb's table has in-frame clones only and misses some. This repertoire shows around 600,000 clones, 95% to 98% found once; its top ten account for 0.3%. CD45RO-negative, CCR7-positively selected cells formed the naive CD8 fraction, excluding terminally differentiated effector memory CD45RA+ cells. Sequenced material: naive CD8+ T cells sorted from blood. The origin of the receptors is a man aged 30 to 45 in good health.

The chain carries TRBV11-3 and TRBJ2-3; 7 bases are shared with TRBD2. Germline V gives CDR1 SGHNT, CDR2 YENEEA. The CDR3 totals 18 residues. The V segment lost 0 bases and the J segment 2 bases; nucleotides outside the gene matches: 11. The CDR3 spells CASSLDYHLAAYTDTQYF. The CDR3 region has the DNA TGTGCCAGCAGCTTAGATTATCACCTAGCGGCATACACAGATACGCAGTATTTT. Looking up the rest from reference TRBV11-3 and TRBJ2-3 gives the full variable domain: EAGVVQSPRYKIIEKKQPVAFWCNPISGHNTLYWYLQNLGQGPELLIRYENEEAVDDSQLPKDRFSAERLKGVDSTLKIQPAELGDSAVYLCASSLDYHLAAYTDTQYFGPGTRLTVL.

CDR3 sequence: CASAWGTRETDTQYF. The CDR3, as DNA: TGTGCCAGCGCCTGGGGGACGAGGGAGACAGATACGCAGTATTTT. The rearrangement uses TRBV5-8 and TRBJ2-3; D possibly uses TRBD1 or TRBD2 (5 bases each). The CDR3 spans 15 residues. Trimming shortened V by 7 bases and J by 3 bases, and 18 bases separated the two germline ends. Germline V gene data show CDR1 as SGHTS and CDR2 as YDEGEE.

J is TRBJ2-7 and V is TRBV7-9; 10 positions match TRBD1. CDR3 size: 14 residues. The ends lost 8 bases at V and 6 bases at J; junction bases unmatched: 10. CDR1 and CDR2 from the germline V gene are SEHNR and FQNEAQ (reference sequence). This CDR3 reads CASAAGTGVLEQYF. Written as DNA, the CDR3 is TGTGCCAGCGCGGCCGGGACAGGGGTTCTCGAGCAGTACTTC.

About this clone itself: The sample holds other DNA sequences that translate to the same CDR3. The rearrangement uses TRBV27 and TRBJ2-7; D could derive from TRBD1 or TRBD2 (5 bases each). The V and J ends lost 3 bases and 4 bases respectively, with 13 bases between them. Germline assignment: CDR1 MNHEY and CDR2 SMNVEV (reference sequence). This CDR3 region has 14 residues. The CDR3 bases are TGTGCCAGCAGTTTGGGCAGGGAGCGATACGAGCAGTACTTC. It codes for CASSLGRERYEQYF.

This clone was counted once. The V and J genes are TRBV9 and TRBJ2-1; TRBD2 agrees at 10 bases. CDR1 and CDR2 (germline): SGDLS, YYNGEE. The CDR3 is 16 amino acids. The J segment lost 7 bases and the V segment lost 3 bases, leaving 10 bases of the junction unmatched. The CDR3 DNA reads TGTGCCAGCAGCGAACCTACGGGACTAGCGAGGAATGAGCAGTTCTTC. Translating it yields CASSEPTGLARNEQFF.

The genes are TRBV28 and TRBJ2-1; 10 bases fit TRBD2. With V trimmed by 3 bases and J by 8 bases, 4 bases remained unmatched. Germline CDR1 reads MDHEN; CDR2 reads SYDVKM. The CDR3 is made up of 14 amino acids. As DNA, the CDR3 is TGTGCCAGCAGTTTCCCAGCGGGAGGGGATGAGCAGTTCTTC. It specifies CASSFPAGGDEQFF. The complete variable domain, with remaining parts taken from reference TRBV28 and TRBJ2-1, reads DVKVTQSSRYLVKRTGEKVFLECVQDMDHENMFWYRQDPGLGLRLIYFSYDVKMKEKGDIPEGYSVSREKKERFSLILESASTNQTSMYLCASSFPAGGDEQFFGPGTRLTVL.

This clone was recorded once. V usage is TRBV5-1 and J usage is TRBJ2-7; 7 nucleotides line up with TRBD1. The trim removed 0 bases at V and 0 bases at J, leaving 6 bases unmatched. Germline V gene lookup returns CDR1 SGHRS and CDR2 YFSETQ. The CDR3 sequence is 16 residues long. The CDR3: CASSLEGQKNSYEQYF. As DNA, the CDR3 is TGCGCCAGCAGCTTGGAGGGACAGAAAAACTCCTACGAGCAGTACTTC.

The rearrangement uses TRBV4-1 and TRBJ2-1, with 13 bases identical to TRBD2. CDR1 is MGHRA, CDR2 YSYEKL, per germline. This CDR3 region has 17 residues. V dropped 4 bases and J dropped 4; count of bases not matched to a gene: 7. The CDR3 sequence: CASSRETSGRLYNEQFF. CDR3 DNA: TGCGCCAGCAGCCGAGAGACTAGCGGGAGGCTGTACAATGAGCAGTTCTTC.

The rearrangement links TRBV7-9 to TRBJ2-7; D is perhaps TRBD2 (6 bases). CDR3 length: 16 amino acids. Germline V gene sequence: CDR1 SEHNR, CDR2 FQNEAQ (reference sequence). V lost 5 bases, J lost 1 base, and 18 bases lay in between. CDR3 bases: TGTGCCAGCAGCCCTCCCTCCGGGACTGGATCCTACGAGCAGTACTTC. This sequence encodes CASSPPSGTGSYEQYF.

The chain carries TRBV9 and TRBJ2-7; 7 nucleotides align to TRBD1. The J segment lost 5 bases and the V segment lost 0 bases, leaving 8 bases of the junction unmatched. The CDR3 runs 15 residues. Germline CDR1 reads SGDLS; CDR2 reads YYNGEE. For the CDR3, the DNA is TGTGCCAGCAGCGTAGTGGGACAGAGTGTAGACGAGCAGTACTTC. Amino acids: CASSVVGQSVDEQYF.

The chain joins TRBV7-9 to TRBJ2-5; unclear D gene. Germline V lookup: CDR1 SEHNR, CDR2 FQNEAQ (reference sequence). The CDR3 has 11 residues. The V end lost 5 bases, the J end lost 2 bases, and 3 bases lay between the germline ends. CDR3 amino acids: CASSQQETQYF. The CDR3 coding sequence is TGTGCCAGCAGCCAACAAGAGACCCAGTACTTC. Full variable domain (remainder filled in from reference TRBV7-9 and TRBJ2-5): DTGVSQNPRHKITKRGQNVTFRCDPISEHNRLYWYRQTLGQGPEFLTYFQNEAQLEKSRLLSDRFSAERPKGSFSTLEIQRTEQGDSAMYLCASSQQETQYFGPGTRLLVL.

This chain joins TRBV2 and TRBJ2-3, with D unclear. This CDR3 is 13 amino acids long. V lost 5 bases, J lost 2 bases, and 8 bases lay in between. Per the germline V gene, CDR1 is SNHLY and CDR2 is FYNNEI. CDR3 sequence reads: CASSFSNTDTQYF. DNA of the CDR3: TGTGCCAGCAGTTTTTCGAACACAGATACGCAGTATTTT.

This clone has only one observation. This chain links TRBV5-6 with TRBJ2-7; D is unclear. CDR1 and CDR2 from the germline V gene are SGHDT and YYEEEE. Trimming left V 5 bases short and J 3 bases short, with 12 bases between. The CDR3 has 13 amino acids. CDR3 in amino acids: CASRLPGHYEQYF. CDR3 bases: TGTGCCAGCAGGTTGCCGGGCCACTACGAGCAGTACTTC. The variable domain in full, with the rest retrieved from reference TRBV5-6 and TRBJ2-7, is DAGVTQSPTHLIKTRGQQVTLRCSPKSGHDTVSWYQQALGQGPQFIFQYYEEEERQRGNFPDRFSGHQFPNYSSELNVNALLLGDSALYLCASRLPGHYEQYFGPGTRLTVT.

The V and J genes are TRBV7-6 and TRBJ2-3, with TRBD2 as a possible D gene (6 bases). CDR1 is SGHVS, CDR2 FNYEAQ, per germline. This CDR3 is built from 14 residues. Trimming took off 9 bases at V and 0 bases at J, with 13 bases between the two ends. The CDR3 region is CASSRGTSTDTQYF. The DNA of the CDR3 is TGTGCCAGTTCACGCGGGACTAGCACAGATACGCAGTATTTT. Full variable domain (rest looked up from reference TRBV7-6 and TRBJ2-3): GAGVSQSPRYKVTKRGQDVALRCDPISGHVSLYWYRQALGQGPEFLTYFNYEAQQDKSGLPNDRFSAERPEGSISTLTIQRTEQRDSAMYRCASSRGTSTDTQYFGPGTRLTVL.

CDR3 protein: CASSFGGGGYTF. The CDR3 DNA sequence: TGTGCCAGCAGCTTTGGCGGCGGTGGCTACACCTTC. The V and J genes are TRBV11-2 and TRBJ1-2, with D unclear. The V gene lost 3 bases and the J gene lost 7 bases, with 9 bases spanning the gap. The CDR3 loop spans 12 amino acids. Germline values: CDR1 SGHAT, CDR2 FQNNGV. The full variable domain, in which reference TRBV11-2 and TRBJ1-2 provide the parts outside the CDR3, is EAGVAQSPRYKIIEKRQSVAFWCNPISGHATLYWYQQILGQGPKLLIQFQNNGVVDDSQLPKDRFSAERLKGVDSTLKIQPAKLEDSAVYLCASSFGGGGYTFGSGTRLTVV.

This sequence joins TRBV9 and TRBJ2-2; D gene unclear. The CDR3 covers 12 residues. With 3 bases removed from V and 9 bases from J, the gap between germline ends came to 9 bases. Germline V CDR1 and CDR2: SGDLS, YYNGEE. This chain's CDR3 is CASSAESRELFF. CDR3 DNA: TGTGCCAGCAGCGCAGAGTCGCGGGAGCTGTTTTTT.

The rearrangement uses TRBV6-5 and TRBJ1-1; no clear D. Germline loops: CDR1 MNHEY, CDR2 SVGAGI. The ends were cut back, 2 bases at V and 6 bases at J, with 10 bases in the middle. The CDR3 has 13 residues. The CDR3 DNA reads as TGTGCCAGCAGTTACGACGGTTTTGCTGAAGCTTTCTTT. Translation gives CASSYDGFAEAFF.